These 7 T cell receptor beta chains share one sample of origin, sequenced in a study of cytomegalovirus exposure and HLA in healthy donors. The primer mix had 60 Vbeta and 13 Jbeta primers. Produced via immunoSEQ multiplex PCR; TCRdb's table is partial and in-frame only. The profile covers fewer than 150,000 clones, with about 79% appearing a single time and approximately 2.3% taken by the ten largest. The sequenced sample was PBMCs. These receptors all come from a male donor in good health and CMV-seronegative.

The V gene is TRBV10-3, the J gene TRBJ2-7, with unresolved D. The CDR3 runs 11 residues. The germline V and J ends were trimmed by 4 bases and 4 bases, with 5 bases remaining between them. The germline CDR1 and CDR2 sequences are ENHRY and SYGVKD. In DNA form, the CDR3 reads TGTGCCATCAGTGCAGATTACGAGCAGTACTTC. It translates to CAISADYEQYF.

The chain employs TRBV5-1 and TRBJ2-3; 9 bases are shared with TRBD2. The CDR3 length is 17 residues. The V and J ends lost 4 bases and 2 bases, in that order; junction bases with no gene match: 11. Per the germline V gene, CDR1 is SGHRS and CDR2 is YFSETQ. The CDR3 loop is CASSLEGAGGATDTQYF. As DNA, the CDR3 is TGCGCCAGCAGCCTAGAGGGAGCGGGAGGCGCCACAGATACGCAGTATTTT.

The chain recombines TRBV5-1 with TRBJ1-2; TRBD1 agrees at 8 bases. The CDR3 runs 14 residues. The germline CDR1 and CDR2 sequences are SGHRS and YFSETQ. J was trimmed by 6 bases and V by 2 bases; bases with no gene match: 6. The CDR3 sequence is CASSFDRGGDGYTF. The CDR3 DNA is TGCGCCAGCAGCTTCGACAGGGGAGGGGATGGCTACACCTTC.

The chain employs TRBV9 and TRBJ1-5; TRBD1 matches 9 bases. V lost 4 bases and J lost 5; bases outside the gene matches: 4. This CDR3 contains 14 residues. CDR1 is SGDLS, CDR2 YYNGEE, per germline. The CDR3, as DNA: TGTGCCAGCAGCCAACAGGGGGCCTATCAGCCCCAGCATTTT. Amino acids: CASSQQGAYQPQHF.

V is TRBV4-3 and J is TRBJ1-1; D may be TRBD1 (5 bases). The CDR3 has 16 residues. Germline CDR1 and CDR2: LGHNA and YSLEER. V was cut by 0 bases and J by 3 bases, with 14 bases left in between. DNA for the CDR3: TGCGCCAGCAGCCAAGAAGGGGCCGGTGGGGACACTGAAGCTTTCTTT. Protein sequence: CASSQEGAGGDTEAFF.

This chain connects TRBV28 to TRBJ1-3; TRBD1 matches at 8 bases. Trimming removed 7 bases from V and 0 bases from J; junction bases left unmatched: 2. Germline V gene sequence: CDR1 MDHEN, CDR2 SYDVKM. The CDR3 covers 14 residues. The CDR3 region is CASTGQVSGNTIYF. DNA for the CDR3: TGTGCCAGCACGGGACAGGTCTCTGGAAACACCATATATTTT.

This clone showed up just a few times. The chain couples TRBV19 to TRBJ2-3; TRBD1 matches at 9 bases. Per the germline V gene, CDR1 is LNHDA and CDR2 is SQIVND (reference sequence). With V trimmed by 5 bases and J by 4 bases, 7 bases remained unmatched. The CDR3 extends over 15 amino acids. CDR3 residues: CASSVGQGISDTQYF. The DNA of the CDR3 is TGTGCCAGTAGTGTCGGACAGGGGATTTCAGATACGCAGTATTTT.